Listed below are T cell receptor beta chains from one sample, sequenced in a study of CD8+ T cells in alopecia areata. The data were produced by immunoSEQ multiplex PCR, yet TCRdb's version contains in-frame clones alone and is incomplete. The data show roughly 150,000 clones, 45% to 60% seen once. Sequencing input: CD4+ T cells sorted from blood. The origin of the receptors is a human donor in good health. CDR3s include the opening cysteine and the closing phenylalanine or tryptophan. Fields, in order: V gene, D gene, CDR3 length, clone size, J gene, CDR3 DNA, CDR3 protein. A D gene is named only where the DNA matches it firmly. Size tells how often a clone was seen (once, few, many) or the class of an expanded clone, and some rows leave it out.

>TRBV19|.|16|few|TRBJ2-2
TGTGCCAGTAGTCCTCTGTCTAGCCCAAACACCGGGGAGCTGTTTTTT
CASSPLSSPNTGELFF
>TRBV30|TRBD2|17|.|TRBJ2-3
TGTGCCTGGAGTTTCTTAGCGGGAGGCTCAATCAGCGATACGCAGTATTTT
CAWSFLAGGSISDTQYF
>TRBV5-1|TRBD1|15|once|TRBJ2-3
TGCGCCAGCAGCGGGGGACAGGGGGCATCCGATACGCAGTATTTT
CASSGGQGASDTQYF
>TRBV4-2|.|15|.|TRBJ1-4
TGTGCCAGCAGCCAAGTTCCCACAACTAATGAAAAACTGTTTTTT
CASSQVPTTNEKLFF
>TRBV10-2|TRBD2|16|few|TRBJ2-7
TGCGCCAGCAGACCCGGGACTAGCGGGAGTTGGAACGAGCAGTACTTC
CASRPGTSGSWNEQYF
>TRBV7-8|TRBD2|18|few|TRBJ2-2
TGTGCCAGCAGCTTAGAAACCGGGACTAGCGGGAGGGCCGGGGAGCTGTTTTTT
CASSLETGTSGRAGELFF
>TRBV30|.|12|.|TRBJ2-7
TGTGCCGGAACCAGGGGGGGCTACGAGCAGTACTTC
CAGTRGGYEQYF
>TRBV5-1|.|15|.|TRBJ2-5
TGCGCCAGCAGCTTGTTGAGGGTCCACCTGGAGACCCAGTACTTC
CASSLLRVHLETQYF
>TRBV5-1|TRBD2|14|.|TRBJ2-5
TGCGCCAGCAGCTCGACTAGCGGGAGCGAGACCCAGTACTTC
CASSSTSGSETQYF
>TRBV23-1|.|12|few|TRBJ1-5
TGCGCCAGCCGGGGCTTCAGTCAGCCCCAGCATTTT
CASRGFSQPQHF
>TRBV5-6|.|15|.|TRBJ1-1
TGTGCCAGCAGCTTGAACCCCACACTGAACACTGAAGCTTTCTTT
CASSLNPTLNTEAFF
>TRBV27|.|17|.|TRBJ2-1
TGTGCCAGCCGCCCCCCCCGAGGAGGGGGAGACAGGGATGAGCAGTTCTTC
CASRPPRGGGDRDEQFF
>TRBV29-1|.|16|.|TRBJ1-4
TGCAGCGTTGAAACCCCGGGACTCTGGGATAATGAAAAACTGTTTTTT
CSVETPGLWDNEKLFF
>TRBV7-6|TRBD1|17|.|TRBJ2-3
TGTGCCAGCAGCTTGGGTTCGACAGGGGATCGAACAGATACGCAGTATTTT
CASSLGSTGDRTDTQYF
>TRBV28|TRBD1|15|.|TRBJ2-2
TGTGCCACCTCCCGGGACAGAGCTAACACCGGGGAGCTGTTTTTT
CATSRDRANTGELFF